The clone carrying this TCR beta chain was found a few times. Under the authors' procedure: Estimated nucleated cell counts came from reference gene primer amplification. TCRdb keeps only in-frame clones here, not all; method: immunoSEQ multiplex PCR. Clone size and V and J calls were adopted from that table, with D and trimming inferred from the DNA. The repertoire holds more than 300,000 clones, with more than 75% as singletons. This CDR3 is built from 15 residues. This record comes from a study of blood T cell repertoires in COVID-19. As for the study in general: Samples representing acute and convalescent COVID-19 were sourced from the United States, Italy and Spain. In each case, the material was cDNA or gDNA derived from T cells, B-cell-depleted T cells, or PBMCs.

The material sequenced was PBMCs or T cells enriched from blood (not recorded which). The source of this sequence is a young woman who had recovered from COVID-19. The chain couples TRBV12-2 to TRBJ2-7; the D call of TRBD2 is as the table states it, not checked on the DNA. TRBV12-2 is an annotated pseudogene. CDR3 sequence (DNA): TGTGCAAGTCGCCCCCGGGGGGAATGTCCCTACGAGCAGTACTTC. This encodes CASRPRGECPYEQYF.